The entry below gives a single T cell receptor beta chain sequence along with its context. The antigen is not known. The data stem from a study of radiotherapy plus CTLA-4 blockade in lung cancer. Generated by immunoSEQ multiplex PCR, the TCRdb table keeps only in-frame clones and is missing some. The sample consists of tens of thousands of clones, less than 85% of them appearing once. Whole-study findings and limits: There was expansion of tumor-derived TCR clones in blood after radiotherapy plus ipilimumab.

Germline V lookup: CDR1 MNHEY, CDR2 SVGAGI. This CDR3 is 14 amino acids long. V was clipped by 8 bases and J by 7 bases, with 19 bases between them. Sequenced material: peripheral blood, taken from a patient treated with radiotherapy plus ipilimumab. The clonotype was recovered from a human donor with non-small cell lung cancer who had a complete response to radiotherapy plus ipilimumab. The chain combines TRBV6-5 with TRBJ2-3, with TRBD2 as a possible D gene (6 bases). The CDR3 nucleotides read TGTGCCAGCTGTTGCTGGAGGGGCACGAATACGCAGTATTTT. This sequence encodes CASCCWRGTNTQYF.